These 9 T cell receptor beta chains were all obtained from the same sample, sequenced in a study of OX40 agonist ivuxolimab in advanced cancers. Repertoires were generated with immunoSEQ multiplex PCR, while TCRdb's copy carries only in-frame clones and drops some. The sample consists of about 150,000 clones, 75% to 95% of them appearing once. The material sequenced was CD4+ or CD8+ T cells sorted from blood, taken in a trial of the OX40 agonist ivuxolimab. The receptor set was obtained from an adult with an advanced solid tumor such as melanoma, head and neck, liver or kidney cancer.

DNA of the CDR3: TGTGCCAGCAGACCCGCCTCGGACAGCTATAATTCACCCCTCCACTTT. Its translation is CASRPASDSYNSPLHF. The rearrangement uses TRBV27 and TRBJ1-6, with D perhaps TRBD1 (6 bases). In germline, CDR1 is MNHEY, CDR2 SMNVEV (reference sequence). The germline V and J ends were trimmed by 6 bases and 3 bases, with 15 bases remaining between them. The CDR3 is 16 amino acids.

This chain connects TRBV9 to TRBJ2-1; 7 bases agree with TRBD2. This CDR3 has 15 residues. Germline lookup yields CDR1 SGDLS and CDR2 YYNGEE. Trimming at V came to 3 bases and at J to 6 bases, leaving 9 bases not matched to a gene. The DNA of the CDR3 is TGTGCCAGCAGCGCCCCGGGACTACATGCCAATGAGCAGTTCTTC. This translates into CASSAPGLHANEQFF.

The chain joins TRBV2 to TRBJ2-1; the D gene is possibly TRBD1 (7 bases). Germline CDR1 reads SNHLY; CDR2 reads FYNNEI. This CDR3 is 17 amino acids long. Trimming cost V 1 base and J 3 bases, with 16 bases left between them. CDR3 loop: CASSEGGGTALYNEQFF. Here the CDR3 DNA reads TGTGCCAGCAGTGAAGGTGGAGGGACAGCCCTCTACAATGAGCAGTTCTTC.

This clone was detected only once. The chain couples TRBV19 to TRBJ2-1; 12 bases are a match to TRBD2. The CDR3 is 15 residues long. Per germline, CDR1 LNHDA and CDR2 SQIVND (reference sequence). Germline trimming cut 6 bases from V and 8 bases from J; bases unmatched to any gene: 8. This CDR3 is CASRLTSGSIYEQFF. CDR3 DNA: TGTGCCAGTAGGCTGACTAGCGGGAGTATCTATGAGCAGTTCTTC.

V is TRBV4-2 and J is TRBJ2-3; 8 bases agree with TRBD1. Trimming took 2 bases from V and 4 from J; bases not matched to a gene: 2. The CDR3 is 14 residues long. Germline CDR1 and CDR2: LGHNA and YNFKEQ. The CDR3 protein is CASSQQTGADTQYF. The CDR3 coding sequence is TGTGCCAGCAGCCAACAGACAGGGGCAGATACGCAGTATTTT.

The J gene is TRBJ1-1, the V gene TRBV6-5, with D possibly matching TRBD1 (5 bases). V was shortened by 5 bases and J by 6 bases, with 13 bases between the two germline ends. From germline, CDR1 is MNHEY and CDR2 SVGAGI. This CDR3 has 13 amino acids. CDR3 protein: CASSRDGFAEAFF. The DNA for the CDR3 is TGTGCCAGCAGTAGGGACGGATTCGCTGAAGCTTTCTTT.

CDR3 region: CASRVAGANTGELFF. In DNA, the CDR3 is TGTGCCAGCCGCGTGGCGGGAGCGAACACCGGGGAGCTGTTTTTT. J is TRBJ2-2 and V is TRBV6-5; 7 nucleotides line up with TRBD2. Germline trimming cut 8 bases from V and 0 bases from J; bases unmatched to any gene: 6. The CDR3 sequence is 15 residues long. CDR1 MNHEY and CDR2 SVGAGI come from the germline V gene.

V usage is TRBV7-2 and J usage is TRBJ1-1; D not resolved. The V gene lost 5 bases and the J gene lost 1 base, with 11 bases spanning the gap. Germline assignment: CDR1 SGHTA and CDR2 FQGNSA. The CDR3 totals 14 residues. CDR3 DNA: TGTGCCAGCAGCCCGGAACTCCGGAACACTGAAGCTTTCTTT. It translates to CASSPELRNTEAFF.

The chain joins TRBV19 to TRBJ2-7, with D possibly being TRBD2 (6 bases). CDR1 is LNHDA, CDR2 SQIVND, per germline (reference sequence). V shed 9 bases and J shed 7 bases, with 16 bases lying between them. The CDR3 extends over 12 amino acids. The CDR3 DNA sequence: TGTGCCAGCTCCCCGGGGGTGGGGGAGCAGTACTTC. Its translation is CASSPGVGEQYF.